What follows are 29 T cell receptor beta chains derived from one specimen sequenced in a study of human T cells and chemical hapten exposure. Extraction of total RNA was performed on unfractionated whole blood. One entry per CDR3 protein, called by TCRdb with MiXCR from the 5' RACE reads. The sample holds 110,000 or so distinct CDR3 sequences, approximately 20% seen once. The receptors stem from a human donor in good health.

The chain recombines TRBV5-4 with TRBJ2-6, with 10 bases fitting TRBD1. CDR3 size: 18 residues. Unmatched junction bases numbered 7, after V lost 4 bases and J lost 0 bases. From germline, CDR1 is SGHNT and CDR2 YYREEE (reference sequence). CDR3 nucleotides: TGTGCCAGCAGCGCGTCCGGGACAGGGGTCTCTGGGGCCAACGTCCTGACTTTC. This codes for CASSASGTGVSGANVLTF.

This clonotype appeared a few times. The rearrangement joins TRBV12-3 or TRBV12-4 to TRBJ2-1; a possible D gene is TRBD2 (6 bases). This CDR3 spans 17 amino acids. V was shortened by 2 bases and J by 5 bases, with 19 bases between the two germline ends. CDR3 sequence (DNA): TGTGCCAGCAGTTTAAGGGTCCGGAGGGTAGCGGACAATGAGCAGTTCTTC. It yields the protein CASSLRVRRVADNEQFF.

The chain employs TRBV20-1 and TRBJ2-1; D not certain. CDR1 DFQATT and CDR2 SNEGSKA come from the germline V gene (reference sequence). The V and J ends lost 3 bases and 4 bases respectively, with 7 bases between them. The CDR3 runs to 12 residues. The CDR3 loop is CSASLPYNEQFF. DNA of the CDR3: TGCAGTGCTAGTTTACCATACAATGAGCAGTTCTTC.

This clonotype was seen more than once but under ten times. The V gene is TRBV7-8, the J gene TRBJ1-1; 9 bases fit TRBD1. The CDR3 has 14 amino acids. Germline CDR1 and CDR2: SGHVS and FQNEAQ. V was pared by 5 bases and J by 5 bases, with 6 bases of the junction left unmatched. Here the CDR3 DNA reads TGTGCCAGCAGCCTAGGGACAGGGATTACTGAAGCTTTCTTT. Translation gives CASSLGTGITEAFF.

The rearrangement links TRBV10-3 to TRBJ1-5; 8 positions agree with TRBD1. The V gene's germline CDR1 is ENHRY and CDR2 SYGVKD. Trimming cost V 6 bases and J 8 bases; bases outside gene matches: 15. The CDR3 is 16 amino acids. The CDR3 region is CAISVGTGQGGEPQHF. The CDR3 DNA reads as TGTGCCATCAGCGTGGGGACAGGCCAAGGAGGGGAGCCCCAGCATTTT.

The V gene is TRBV13, the J gene TRBJ1-4; D not certain. Germline V gene data show CDR1 as PRHDT and CDR2 as FYEKMQ (reference sequence). This CDR3 spans 15 amino acids. V lost 5 bases and J lost 2, with 12 bases in between. The CDR3 coding sequence is TGTGCCAGCAGCCTCTCTCTGCGGACTAATGAAAAACTGTTTTTT. The encoded protein is CASSLSLRTNEKLFF.

This clonotype came up a few times. The chain combines TRBV7-2 with TRBJ2-4; tentatively, D is TRBD2 (6 bases). Trimming pared 1 base from V and 4 bases from J, leaving 17 bases between. This CDR3 region has 17 residues. Germline assignment: CDR1 SGHTA and CDR2 FQGNSA. Written as DNA, the CDR3 is TGTGCCAGCAGCTTAGGAGGTTTAGCGGTAATAAAAAACATTCAGTACTTC. Translation gives CASSLGGLAVIKNIQYF.

This chain links TRBV5-6 with TRBJ1-1; D is unclear. Germline lookup yields CDR1 SGHDT and CDR2 YYEEEE. This CDR3 contains 14 residues. V was pared by 0 bases and J by 1 base, with 7 bases between. Here the CDR3 reads CASSLGEGNTEAFF. The CDR3 bases are TGTGCCAGCAGCTTGGGGGAAGGGAACACTGAAGCTTTCTTT.

This clonotype was seen at least ten times. The V gene is TRBV2, the J gene TRBJ1-1; no clear D. The CDR3 covers 12 residues. Germline lookup yields CDR1 SNHLY and CDR2 FYNNEI. The V and J ends lost 2 bases and 11 bases respectively, with 12 bases between them. In nucleotides, the CDR3 is TGTGCCAGCAGTGAACAGAGCATGACGGCTTTCTTT. Amino acids: CASSEQSMTAFF.

This clonotype was observed many times. The genes are TRBV20-1 and TRBJ2-7, with 7 bases aligning to TRBD2. J gave up 0 bases and V 7 bases, and 9 bases lay outside the gene matches. CDR3 length: 14 amino acids. Germline CDR1 is DFQATT and CDR2 is SNEGSKA (reference sequence). For the CDR3, the DNA is TGCAGTGGGGTGGGGCGCGGGAGCTCCTACGAGCAGTACTTC. Its protein product is CSGVGRGSSYEQYF.

This clonotype was counted only a few times. The J gene is TRBJ1-1, the V gene TRBV14, with TRBD1 as a possible D gene (5 bases). CDR3 length: 14 amino acids. V was shortened by 1 base and J by 6 bases, with 12 bases between the two germline ends. The germline CDR1 and CDR2 sequences are SGHDN and FVKESK. The CDR3 nucleotides read TGTGCCAGCAGCCAAGCCCGGGGCGTGGCTGAAGCTTTCTTT. It yields the protein CASSQARGVAEAFF.

The genes are TRBV28 and TRBJ2-7; no reliable D call. V dropped 8 bases and J dropped 0 bases, with 11 bases sitting between them. This CDR3 has 13 residues. Germline values: CDR1 MDHEN, CDR2 SYDVKM. CDR3 nucleotides: TGTGCCAGCGGGCAGGCCGTCTCCTACGAGCAGTACTTC. Protein sequence: CASGQAVSYEQYF.

V is TRBV11-2 and J is TRBJ2-7; the D is unclear. The CDR3 spans 16 residues. The V gene lost 6 bases and the J gene lost 5 bases, with 23 bases spanning the gap. The germline CDR1 and CDR2 sequences are SGHAT and FQNNGV. As DNA, the CDR3 is TGTGCCAGCAGTCATCTCGAGAGGCAGCCCACCAACGAGCAGTACTTC. Its translation is CASSHLERQPTNEQYF. Combining the CDR3 with reference TRBV11-2 and TRBJ2-7 gives the whole variable domain EAGVAQSPRYKIIEKRQSVAFWCNPISGHATLYWYQQILGQGPKLLIQFQNNGVVDDSQLPKDRFSAERLKGVDSTLKIQPAKLEDSAVYLCASSHLERQPTNEQYFGPGTRLTVT.

V gene TRBV7-2 combines with J gene TRBJ2-3, with unresolved D. Trimming removed 5 bases at V and 5 bases at J, with 14 bases between. The CDR3 sequence is 14 residues long. The germline V gene encodes CDR1 SGHTA and CDR2 FQGNSA. CDR3 nucleotides: TGTGCCAGCAGCACCCCCCCCCGGGTAGATACGCAGTATTTT. This translates into CASSTPPRVDTQYF.

This clonotype turned up a few times. The gene calls are TRBV2 and TRBJ1-4; D gene ambiguous. The CDR3 extends over 14 amino acids. Germline loops: CDR1 SNHLY, CDR2 FYNNEI. V was cut by 4 bases and J by 8 bases, with 14 bases left in between. CDR3 region: CASSAGPRGEKLFF. CDR3 coding DNA: TGTGCCAGCAGTGCCGGGCCAAGAGGGGAAAAACTGTTTTTT.

This chain uses TRBV14 with TRBJ2-1, with 10 bases matching TRBD2. Trimming took 4 bases from V and 3 from J; bases not matched to a gene: 6. Germline V gives CDR1 SGHDN, CDR2 FVKESK. The CDR3 runs to 16 residues. CDR3 protein: CASSLSGTSVYNEQFF. CDR3 bases: TGTGCCAGCAGCCTTTCCGGGACTAGCGTCTACAATGAGCAGTTCTTC.

This rearrangement joins TRBV7-9 to TRBJ2-3; 8 bases map to TRBD2. The J segment lost 3 bases and the V segment lost 5 bases, leaving 16 bases of the junction unmatched. The CDR3 loop spans 18 amino acids. Germline V gene sequence: CDR1 SEHNR, CDR2 FQNEAQ (reference sequence). CDR3 coding DNA: TGTGCCAGCAGCCGAGGCGGGAGGACGGGCCAAAGGACAGATACGCAGTATTTT. The encoded protein is CASSRGGRTGQRTDTQYF.

V usage is TRBV6-5 and J usage is TRBJ1-4; D is possibly TRBD1 (5 bases). The germline V gene encodes CDR1 MNHEY and CDR2 SVGAGI. Trimming pared 6 bases from V and 4 bases from J, leaving 9 bases between. CDR3 length equals 13 residues. CDR3 DNA: TGTGCCAGCAGACAGGAATATAATGAAAAACTGTTTTTT. Protein product: CASRQEYNEKLFF.

This sequence joins TRBV7-6 and TRBJ1-1, with unresolved D. V was trimmed by 5 bases and J by 4 bases, leaving 11 bases between them. Per germline, CDR1 SGHVS and CDR2 FNYEAQ. CDR3 length: 13 amino acids. This chain's CDR3 is CASSRSLSTEAFF. For the CDR3, the DNA is TGTGCCAGCAGCCGAAGTTTGAGCACTGAAGCTTTCTTT.

This clonotype was picked up a small number of times. This chain uses TRBV28 with TRBJ2-1, with 11 bases matching TRBD2. Germline V CDR1 and CDR2: MDHEN, SYDVKM. Unmatched junction bases numbered 7, after V lost 2 bases and J lost 7 bases. The CDR3 consists of 16 residues. The CDR3 spells CASSLRLLAGANEQFF. The CDR3, as DNA: TGTGCCAGCAGTTTAAGGTTACTAGCGGGAGCAAATGAGCAGTTCTTC.

The chain has TRBV12-3 or TRBV12-4 and TRBJ2-7, with TRBD2 as a possible D gene (5 bases). The V and J ends lost 6 bases and 7 bases respectively, with 13 bases between them. The CDR3 sequence is 12 residues long. In DNA form, the CDR3 reads TGTGCCAGCAGGTTGGCCGGGGAGGAGCAGTACTTC. Its protein is CASRLAGEEQYF.

This rearrangement joins TRBV7-8 to TRBJ1-5, with unresolved D. Trimming removed 2 bases from V and 0 bases from J, with 8 bases in between. Germline CDR1 SGHVS, CDR2 FQNEAQ. The CDR3 sequence is 15 residues long. The CDR3 nucleotides are TGTGCCAGCAGCTTATCACTGAGTAGCAATCAGCCCCAGCATTTT. It specifies CASSLSLSSNQPQHF.

The chain uses TRBV27 and TRBJ2-4; weak D call: TRBD1 (6 bases). Germline V gene sequence: CDR1 MNHEY, CDR2 SMNVEV (reference sequence). This CDR3 has 12 amino acids. The V gene lost 2 bases and the J gene lost 7 bases, with 6 bases spanning the gap. This CDR3 is CASSLRGNIQYF. The CDR3 DNA reads TGTGCCAGCAGTTTAAGGGGGAACATTCAGTACTTC.

The chain uses TRBV12-3 or TRBV12-4 and TRBJ2-5; D gene uncertain. With 5 bases removed from V and 4 bases from J, the gap between germline ends came to 8 bases. The CDR3 contains 12 residues. The CDR3 spells CASSTRRETQYF. The CDR3 coding sequence is TGTGCCAGCAGTACCAGGCGAGAGACCCAGTACTTC.

The genes are TRBV29-1 and TRBJ2-5; 10 nucleotides align to TRBD2. CDR1 is SQVTM and CDR2 is ANQGSEA in the germline V gene. Unmatched junction bases numbered 10, after V lost 4 bases and J lost 5 bases. The CDR3 consists of 15 residues. CDR3 residues: CSVVGGLAGAETQYF. For the CDR3, the DNA is TGCAGCGTTGTTGGGGGGCTAGCGGGAGCGGAGACCCAGTACTTC.

In this sample, this clonotype turned up a few times. The chain recombines TRBV12-3 or TRBV12-4 with TRBJ2-7, with D tentatively TRBD2 (5 bases). The V and J ends lost 7 bases and 0 bases respectively, with 28 bases between them. The CDR3 runs to 19 residues. DNA of the CDR3: TGTGCCAGCACTCCATCCAAGAGCCCGGACTCTTACCGCTCCTACGAGCAGTACTTC. Translated, it gives CASTPSKSPDSYRSYEQYF.

This clonotype was found a few times. V gene TRBV5-1 combines with J gene TRBJ2-7; no clear D. V shed 0 bases and J shed 4 bases, with 8 bases lying between them. This CDR3 region has 13 residues. The germline gives CDR1 SGHRS, CDR2 YFSETQ. DNA of the CDR3: TGCGCCAGCAGCTTGGGGGCACCGTACGAGCAGTACTTC. This sequence encodes CASSLGAPYEQYF.

The chain joins TRBV29-1 to TRBJ1-1; D is ambiguous. The length of the CDR3 is 14 residues. Germline V CDR1 and CDR2: SQVTM, ANQGSEA. Trimming shortened V by 5 bases and J by 10 bases, and 23 bases separated the two germline ends. CDR3 sequence (DNA): TGCAGCGTTAATAGGAGGAGGGAGGTCCCGGGAGCTTTCTTT. Its protein product is CSVNRRREVPGAFF.

This rearrangement joins TRBV24-1 to TRBJ1-1; D gene ambiguous. Trimming removed 5 bases from V and 5 bases from J, with 11 bases in between. The CDR3 has 13 amino acids. CDR1 is KGHDR and CDR2 is SFDVKD in the germline V gene. CDR3 in amino acids: CATSAGLRTEAFF. For the CDR3, the DNA is TGTGCCACCAGTGCGGGGTTGAGAACTGAAGCTTTCTTT.